The 2 T cell receptor beta chains below come from one sample, sequenced in a study of cytomegalovirus exposure and HLA in healthy donors. Both 60 Vbeta primers and 13 Jbeta primers went into the PCR. Using immunoSEQ multiplex PCR, the repertoire was profiled, and TCRdb retains in-frame clones only, with some absent. The data show about 98,000 clones, with roughly 70% seen just once and less than 2.5% held by the top ten. Input material: PBMCs. Receptors originate from a man aged 45-65 years in good health and CMV-seronegative.

The chain combines TRBV9 with TRBJ2-1; perhaps TRBD2 as D (6 bases). Trimming shortened V by 4 bases and J by 6 bases, and 11 bases separated the two germline ends. The length of the CDR3 is 13 residues. Germline CDR1 SGDLS, CDR2 YYNGEE. The CDR3 sequence: CASSTGDRNEQFF. The CDR3 DNA reads as TGTGCCAGCAGCACGGGGGACCGCAATGAGCAGTTCTTC.

The chain joins TRBV18 to TRBJ2-1; a possible D gene is TRBD1 (5 bases). V was trimmed by 0 bases and J by 4 bases, leaving 13 bases between them. Germline lookup yields CDR1 KGHSH and CDR2 LQKENI. The CDR3 sequence is 16 residues long. The CDR3 protein is CASSPPRQGHYNEQFF. CDR3 in DNA: TGTGCCAGCTCACCACCGAGGCAGGGCCATTACAATGAGCAGTTCTTC.